The rows below give T cell receptor beta chains drawn from one sample of a study. From the RT-PCR reads, TCRdb called clonotypes with MiXCR, one entry per CDR3 protein. The sample yields more than 600,000 distinct CDR3 sequences, around 14% seen once. Sequencing was done on a sample of memory CD4+ T cells from blood. These receptors were obtained from a female donor in good health, serving as a healthy control. The CDR3 runs from the conserved cysteine through the conserved F or W. The D gene is left open where the match is weak. Expanded clones get a size class; other rows say once, few or many, or leave the size out.

clone size: many
J gene: TRBJ2-7
D gene: TRBD2
V gene: TRBV5-5
CDR3 DNA: TGTGCCAGCAGTTTTGGACTAGCGGGACCTTACGAGCAGTACTTC
CDR3 protein: CASSFGLAGPYEQYF

clone size: .
J gene: TRBJ2-1
D gene: TRBD2
V gene: TRBV4-2
CDR3 DNA: TGTGCCAGCAGCCAACAGACTAGCCTCAACAATGAGCAGTTCTTC
CDR3 protein: CASSQQTSLNNEQFF

clone size: many
J gene: TRBJ2-7
D gene: TRBD1
V gene: TRBV5-5
CDR3 DNA: TGTGCCAGCAGCGCCGACAGGGGGGGATCCTACGAGCAGTACTTC
CDR3 protein: CASSADRGGSYEQYF

clone size: many
J gene: TRBJ2-2
D gene: .
V gene: TRBV6-5
CDR3 DNA: TGTGCCAGCAGTTATGGCGGGAATAGGGAGCTGTTTTTT
CDR3 protein: CASSYGGNRELFF

clone size: few
J gene: TRBJ1-4
D gene: .
V gene: TRBV27
CDR3 DNA: TGTGCCAGCAGTTCCCCCGACGGGAAACTGTTTTTT
CDR3 protein: CASSSPDGKLFF

clone size: .
J gene: TRBJ1-3
D gene: .
V gene: TRBV6-6
CDR3 DNA: TGTGCCAGCAGTTACGGGATTCCTGGAAACACCATATATTTT
CDR3 protein: CASSYGIPGNTIYF

clone size: few
J gene: TRBJ2-5
D gene: .
V gene: TRBV11-2
CDR3 DNA: TGTGCCAGCAGCCCTCAGGTCACCCAGTACTTC
CDR3 protein: CASSPQVTQYF

clone size: few
J gene: TRBJ1-2
D gene: .
V gene: TRBV12-3/TRBV12-4
CDR3 DNA: TGTGCCAGCGGCCGCGGGCAGGGGAACTATGGCTACACCTTC
CDR3 protein: CASGRGQGNYGYTF

clone size: few
J gene: TRBJ1-1
D gene: TRBD1
V gene: TRBV18
CDR3 DNA: TGTGCCAGCTCACCACCGGGGACAGGGACGCACACTGAAGCTTTCTTT
CDR3 protein: CASSPPGTGTHTEAFF

clone size: many
J gene: TRBJ1-2
D gene: .
V gene: TRBV5-1
CDR3 DNA: TGCGCCAGCAGCTTGGTCGAGGGTAACTATGGCTACACCTTC
CDR3 protein: CASSLVEGNYGYTF

clone size: many
J gene: TRBJ2-7
D gene: .
V gene: TRBV27
CDR3 DNA: TGTGCCAGCAGTGAGGGCCCCTACGAGCAGTACTTC
CDR3 protein: CASSEGPYEQYF

clone size: few
J gene: TRBJ2-4
D gene: TRBD2
V gene: TRBV5-4
CDR3 DNA: TGTGCCAGCAGCTTCGGCCTAGCGGGAGCCAAAAACATTCAGTACTTC
CDR3 protein: CASSFGLAGAKNIQYF

clone size: few
J gene: TRBJ2-3
D gene: TRBD1
V gene: TRBV18
CDR3 DNA: TGTGCCAGCTCACCAAGGGGACAGGGCACAGATACGCAGTATTTT
CDR3 protein: CASSPRGQGTDTQYF

clone size: once
J gene: TRBJ1-1
D gene: TRBD1
V gene: TRBV18
CDR3 DNA: TGTGCCAGCTCTCCCCAGGGGGGGGAGAACACTGAAGCTTTCTTT
CDR3 protein: CASSPQGGENTEAFF

clone size: few
J gene: TRBJ2-7
D gene: TRBD2
V gene: TRBV20-1
CDR3 DNA: TGCAGTGCTTATAGCGGGAGGGCTGAGCAGTACTTC
CDR3 protein: CSAYSGRAEQYF

clone size: .
J gene: TRBJ2-5
D gene: .
V gene: TRBV20-1
CDR3 DNA: TGCAGTGCCTCTAACCGGGAGACCCAGTACTTC
CDR3 protein: CSASNRETQYF

clone size: few
J gene: TRBJ2-2
D gene: TRBD2
V gene: TRBV9
CDR3 DNA: TGTGCCAGCAGCGTCGGGGGGACCACCGGGGAGCTGTTTTTT
CDR3 protein: CASSVGGTTGELFF

clone size: .
J gene: TRBJ1-4
D gene: .
V gene: TRBV12-3/TRBV12-4
CDR3 DNA: TGTGCCAGCAGCAATACAGTCGTTGGTGAAAAACTGTTTTTT
CDR3 protein: CASSNTVVGEKLFF

clone size: many
J gene: TRBJ2-7
D gene: .
V gene: TRBV5-1
CDR3 DNA: TGCGCCAGCAGGGCGGAGGGGTCCTACGAGCAGTACTTC
CDR3 protein: CASRAEGSYEQYF

clone size: .
J gene: TRBJ2-3
D gene: TRBD2
V gene: TRBV20-1
CDR3 DNA: TGCAGTGCTATCCTCACTAGCGGGAGTGTATCTAGCACAGATACGCAGTATTTT
CDR3 protein: CSAILTSGSVSSTDTQYF

clone size: few
J gene: TRBJ2-2
D gene: .
V gene: TRBV2
CDR3 DNA: TGTGCCAGCAGTGAATTACAGGCCAACACCGGGGAGCTGTTTTTT
CDR3 protein: CASSELQANTGELFF

clone size: once
J gene: TRBJ2-1
D gene: TRBD1
V gene: TRBV12-3/TRBV12-4
CDR3 DNA: TGTGCCAGCAGTTTAATGGGACAGGGCCCCCGCGAGCAGTTCTTC
CDR3 protein: CASSLMGQGPREQFF